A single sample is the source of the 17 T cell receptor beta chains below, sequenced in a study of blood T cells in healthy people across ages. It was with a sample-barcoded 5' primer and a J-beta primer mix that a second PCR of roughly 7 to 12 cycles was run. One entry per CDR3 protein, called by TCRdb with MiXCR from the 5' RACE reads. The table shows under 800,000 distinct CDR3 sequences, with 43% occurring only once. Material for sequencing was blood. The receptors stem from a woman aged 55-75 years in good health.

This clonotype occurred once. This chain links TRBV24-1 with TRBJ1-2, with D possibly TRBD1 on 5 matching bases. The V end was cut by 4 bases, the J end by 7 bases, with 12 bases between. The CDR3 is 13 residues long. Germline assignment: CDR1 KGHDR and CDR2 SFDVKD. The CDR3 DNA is TGTGCCACCAGTGAGGGCCCAGGGACTGGCTACACCTTC. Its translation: CATSEGPGTGYTF.

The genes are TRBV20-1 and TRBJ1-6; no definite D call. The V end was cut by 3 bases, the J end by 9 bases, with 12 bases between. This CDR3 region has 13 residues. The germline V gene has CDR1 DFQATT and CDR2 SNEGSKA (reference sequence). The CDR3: CSASPRLGSPLHF. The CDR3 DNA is TGCAGTGCTAGCCCCCGGTTAGGTTCACCCCTCCACTTT.

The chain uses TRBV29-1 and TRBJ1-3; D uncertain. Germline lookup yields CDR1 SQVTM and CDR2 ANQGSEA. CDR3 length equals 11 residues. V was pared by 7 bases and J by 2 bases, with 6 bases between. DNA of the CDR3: TGCAGCGGAGGGACTGGAAACACCATATATTTT. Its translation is CSGGTGNTIYF. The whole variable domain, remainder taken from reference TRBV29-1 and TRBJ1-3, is SAVISQKPSRDICQRGTSLTIQCQVDSQVTMMFWYRQQPGQSLTLIATANQGSEATYESGFVIDKFPISRPNLTFSTLTVSNMSPEDSSIYLCSGGTGNTIYFGEGSWLTVV.

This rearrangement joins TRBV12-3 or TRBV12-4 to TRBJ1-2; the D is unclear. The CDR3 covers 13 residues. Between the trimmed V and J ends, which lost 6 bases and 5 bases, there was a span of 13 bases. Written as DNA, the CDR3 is TGTGCCAGCAGCTCCCCGTCAGCGTATGGCTACACCTTC. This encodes CASSSPSAYGYTF.

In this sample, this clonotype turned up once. The CDR3 DNA sequence: TGCGCCAGCAGCTTGCGGACTAGCGGGGGGGGCACAGATACGCAGTATTTT. Residues: CASSLRTSGGGTDTQYF. This chain uses TRBV5-1 with TRBJ2-3; 15 positions match TRBD2. The junction had 1 base not matched to a gene; V was cut back by 1 base and J by 1 base. CDR3 length equals 17 residues. CDR1 is SGHRS, CDR2 YFSETQ, per germline.

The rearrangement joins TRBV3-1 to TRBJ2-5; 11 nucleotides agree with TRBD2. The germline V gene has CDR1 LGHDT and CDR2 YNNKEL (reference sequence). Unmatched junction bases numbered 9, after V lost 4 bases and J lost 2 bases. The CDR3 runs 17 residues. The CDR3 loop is CASSRKLAGDYQETQYF. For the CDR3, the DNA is TGTGCCAGCAGCCGCAAACTAGCGGGAGATTATCAAGAGACCCAGTACTTC.

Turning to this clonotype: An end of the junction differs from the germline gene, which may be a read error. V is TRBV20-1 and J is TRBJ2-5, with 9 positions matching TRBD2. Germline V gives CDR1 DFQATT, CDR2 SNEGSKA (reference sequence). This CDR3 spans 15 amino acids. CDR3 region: CSARRGGPHQETQYF. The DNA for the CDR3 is TGCAGTGCTAGGCGGGGGGGGCCTCACCAAGAGACCCAGTACTTT.

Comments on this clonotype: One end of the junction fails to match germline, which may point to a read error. CDR3 coding DNA: TGCACCAGCAGCTTGGACGCAGGGGGTCGCTCCTACGAGCAGTACTTC. Translated, it gives CTSSLDAGGRSYEQYF. The chain has TRBV5-1 and TRBJ2-5; 7 positions match TRBD1. TRBJ2-7 matches the DNA end more closely, so the J call is doubtful. CDR3 length: 16 residues. CDR1 SGHRS and CDR2 YFSETQ come from the germline V gene.

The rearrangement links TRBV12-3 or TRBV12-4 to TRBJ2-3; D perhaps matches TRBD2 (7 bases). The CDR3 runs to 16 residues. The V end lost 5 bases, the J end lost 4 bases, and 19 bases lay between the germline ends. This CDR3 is CASSLGEGVGSDTQYF. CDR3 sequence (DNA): TGTGCCAGCAGTCTAGGGGAGGGGGTTGGGTCAGATACGCAGTATTTT.

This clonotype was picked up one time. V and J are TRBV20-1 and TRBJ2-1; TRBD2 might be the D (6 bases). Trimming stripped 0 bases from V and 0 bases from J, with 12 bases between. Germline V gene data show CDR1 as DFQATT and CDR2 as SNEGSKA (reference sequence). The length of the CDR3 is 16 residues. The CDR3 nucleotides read TGCAGTGCTAGAGATAGGGACTCCAGCTCCTACAATGAGCAGTTCTTC. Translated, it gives CSARDRDSSSYNEQFF.

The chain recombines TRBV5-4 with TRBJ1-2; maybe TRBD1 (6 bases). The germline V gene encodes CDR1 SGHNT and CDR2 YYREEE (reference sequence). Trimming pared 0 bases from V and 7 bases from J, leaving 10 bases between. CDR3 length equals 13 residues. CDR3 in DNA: TGTGCCAGCAGCTTGGCAGGGGTTGGTGGCTACACCTTC. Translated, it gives CASSLAGVGGYTF.

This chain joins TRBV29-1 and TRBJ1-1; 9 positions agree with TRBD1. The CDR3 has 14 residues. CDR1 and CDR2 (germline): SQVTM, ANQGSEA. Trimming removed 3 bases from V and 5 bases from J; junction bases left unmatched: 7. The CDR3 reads CSVDVRDRETEAFF. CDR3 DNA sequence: TGCAGCGTTGATGTCCGGGACAGGGAAACTGAAGCTTTCTTT.

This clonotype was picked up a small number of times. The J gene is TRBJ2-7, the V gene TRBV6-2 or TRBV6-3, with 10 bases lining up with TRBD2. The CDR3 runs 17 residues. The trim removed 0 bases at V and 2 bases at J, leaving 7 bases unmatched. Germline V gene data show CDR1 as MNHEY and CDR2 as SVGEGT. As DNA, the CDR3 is TGTGCCAGCAGTTACTCGTCTAGCGGGAGCACTGCCTACGAGCAGTACTTC. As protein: CASSYSSSGSTAYEQYF.

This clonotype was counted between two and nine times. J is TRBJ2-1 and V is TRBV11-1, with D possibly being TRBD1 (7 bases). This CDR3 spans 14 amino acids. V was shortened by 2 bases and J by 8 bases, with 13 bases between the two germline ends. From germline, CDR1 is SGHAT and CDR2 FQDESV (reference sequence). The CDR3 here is CASSLRRGRDEQFF. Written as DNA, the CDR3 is TGTGCCAGCAGCTTAAGGAGGGGGCGAGATGAGCAGTTCTTC.

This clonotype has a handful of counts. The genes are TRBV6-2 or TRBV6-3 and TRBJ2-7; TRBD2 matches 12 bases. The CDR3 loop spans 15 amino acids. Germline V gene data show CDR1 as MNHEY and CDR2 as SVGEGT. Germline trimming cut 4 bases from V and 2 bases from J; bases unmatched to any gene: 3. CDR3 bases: TGTGCCAGCAGTTCTAGCGGGGGGGCCCCCTACGAGCAGTACTTC. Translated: CASSSSGGAPYEQYF.

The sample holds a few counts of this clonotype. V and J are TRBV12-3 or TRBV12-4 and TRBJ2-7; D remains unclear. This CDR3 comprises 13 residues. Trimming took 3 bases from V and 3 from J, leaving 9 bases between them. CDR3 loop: CASSFHSSYEQYF. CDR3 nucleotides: TGTGCCAGCAGTTTTCACAGCAGCTACGAGCAGTACTTC.

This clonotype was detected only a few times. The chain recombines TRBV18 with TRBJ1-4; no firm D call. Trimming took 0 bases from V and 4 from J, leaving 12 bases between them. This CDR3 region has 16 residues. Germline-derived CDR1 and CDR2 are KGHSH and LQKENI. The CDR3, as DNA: TGTGCCAGCTCACCACCGAACAGAGGCCATAATGAAAAACTGTTTTTT. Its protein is CASSPPNRGHNEKLFF.